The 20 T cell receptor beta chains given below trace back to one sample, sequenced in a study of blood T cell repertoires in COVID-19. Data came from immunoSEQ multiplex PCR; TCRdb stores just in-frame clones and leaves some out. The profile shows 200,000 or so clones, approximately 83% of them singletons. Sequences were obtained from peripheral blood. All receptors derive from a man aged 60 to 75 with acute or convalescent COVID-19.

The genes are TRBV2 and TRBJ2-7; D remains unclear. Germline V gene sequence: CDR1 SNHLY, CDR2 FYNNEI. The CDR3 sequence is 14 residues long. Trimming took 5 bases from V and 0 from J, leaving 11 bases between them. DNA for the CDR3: TGTGCCAGCAGTCTAACAAGGAGCTCCTACGAGCAGTACTTC. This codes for CASSLTRSSYEQYF.

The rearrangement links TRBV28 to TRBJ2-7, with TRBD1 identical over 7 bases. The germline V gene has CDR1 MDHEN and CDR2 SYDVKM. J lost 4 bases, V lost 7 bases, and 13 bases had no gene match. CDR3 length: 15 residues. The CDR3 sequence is CASTTTGAGRYEQYF. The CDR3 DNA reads TGTGCCAGCACCACTACAGGGGCGGGCAGATACGAGCAGTACTTC.

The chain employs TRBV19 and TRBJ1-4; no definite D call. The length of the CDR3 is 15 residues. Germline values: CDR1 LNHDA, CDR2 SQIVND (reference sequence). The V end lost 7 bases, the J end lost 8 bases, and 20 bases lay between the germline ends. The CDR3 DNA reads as TGTGCCAGTAACTACAGCCCCCGGAGGAGCGAAAAACTGTTTTTT. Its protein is CASNYSPRRSEKLFF.

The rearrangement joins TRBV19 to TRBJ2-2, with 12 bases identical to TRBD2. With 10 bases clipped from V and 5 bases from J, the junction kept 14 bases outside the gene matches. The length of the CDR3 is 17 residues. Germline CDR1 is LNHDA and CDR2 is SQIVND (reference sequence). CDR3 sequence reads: CAIRHRLAGEETGELFF. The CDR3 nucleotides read TGTGCCATCCGCCATAGACTAGCGGGAGAGGAAACCGGGGAGCTGTTTTTT.

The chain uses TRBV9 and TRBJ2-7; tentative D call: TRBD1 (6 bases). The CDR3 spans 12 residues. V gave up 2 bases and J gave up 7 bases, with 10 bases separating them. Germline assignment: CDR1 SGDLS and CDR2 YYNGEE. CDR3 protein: CASSVLQGEQYF. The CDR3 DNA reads TGTGCCAGCAGCGTCCTCCAGGGGGAGCAGTACTTC.

The CDR3 DNA is TGTGCCAGCAGTTTCGCCAGGGAGGGAGAAGAAAAACTGTTTTTT. Its protein product is CASSFAREGEEKLFF. The chain recombines TRBV28 with TRBJ1-4, with D possibly being TRBD1 (5 bases). Germline V gene lookup returns CDR1 MDHEN and CDR2 SYDVKM. This CDR3 contains 15 residues. V was cut by 3 bases and J by 8 bases, with 16 bases left in between. Variable domain in full (rest from reference TRBV28 and TRBJ1-4): DVKVTQSSRYLVKRTGEKVFLECVQDMDHENMFWYRQDPGLGLRLIYFSYDVKMKEKGDIPEGYSVSREKKERFSLILESASTNQTSMYLCASSFAREGEEKLFFGSGTQLSVL.

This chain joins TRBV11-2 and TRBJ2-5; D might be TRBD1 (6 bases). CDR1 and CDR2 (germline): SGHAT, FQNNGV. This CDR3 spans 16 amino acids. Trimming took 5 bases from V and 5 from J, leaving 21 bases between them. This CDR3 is CASSTRLGAGAETQYF. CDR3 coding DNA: TGTGCCAGCAGCACACGGTTGGGGGCAGGCGCGGAGACCCAGTACTTC.

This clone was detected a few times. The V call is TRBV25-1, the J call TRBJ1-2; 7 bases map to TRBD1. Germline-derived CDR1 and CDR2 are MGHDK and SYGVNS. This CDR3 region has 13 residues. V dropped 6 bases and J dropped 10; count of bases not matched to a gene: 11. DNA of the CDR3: TGTGCCAGCAGGGTCACAGGGGCGGGTGTCTACACCTTC. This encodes CASRVTGAGVYTF.

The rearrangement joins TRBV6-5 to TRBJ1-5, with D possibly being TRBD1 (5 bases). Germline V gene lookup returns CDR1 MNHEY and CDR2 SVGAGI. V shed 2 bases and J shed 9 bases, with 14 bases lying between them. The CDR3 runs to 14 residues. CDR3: CASSYAGSQGPQHF. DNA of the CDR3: TGTGCCAGCAGTTACGCAGGGTCCCAAGGGCCCCAGCATTTT.

CDR3 region: CRIDTIYF. The CDR3 nucleotides are TGCAGGATAGACACCATATATTTT. J is TRBJ1-3 and V is TRBV20-1, with D unresolved. Germline V gives CDR1 DFQATT, CDR2 SNEGSKA (reference sequence). The CDR3 covers 8 residues.

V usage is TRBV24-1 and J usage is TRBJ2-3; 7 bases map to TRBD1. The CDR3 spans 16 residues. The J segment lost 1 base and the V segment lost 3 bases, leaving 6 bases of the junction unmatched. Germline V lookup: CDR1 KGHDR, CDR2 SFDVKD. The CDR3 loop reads CATSDDRVDGTDTQYF. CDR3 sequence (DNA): TGTGCCACCAGTGATGACAGGGTTGATGGCACAGATACGCAGTATTTT.

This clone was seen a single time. The CDR3 DNA reads as TGTGCCAGCAGCGTAGATTACGGTACCTACGAGCAGTACTTC. This sequence encodes CASSVDYGTYEQYF. This chain uses TRBV9 with TRBJ2-7; D remains unclear. The CDR3 loop spans 14 amino acids. V lost 0 bases and J 2 bases, leaving 9 bases between the germline ends. CDR1 is SGDLS, CDR2 YYNGEE, per germline.

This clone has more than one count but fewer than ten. The DNA for the CDR3 is TGTGCCAGCAGTGGTCGGCGGGGAGAAGCTTTCTTT. Translating it yields CASSGRRGEAFF. The rearrangement uses TRBV27 and TRBJ1-1; D unresolved. Germline loops: CDR1 MNHEY, CDR2 SMNVEV (reference sequence). This CDR3 has 12 amino acids. Trimming stripped 5 bases from V and 8 bases from J, with 12 bases between.

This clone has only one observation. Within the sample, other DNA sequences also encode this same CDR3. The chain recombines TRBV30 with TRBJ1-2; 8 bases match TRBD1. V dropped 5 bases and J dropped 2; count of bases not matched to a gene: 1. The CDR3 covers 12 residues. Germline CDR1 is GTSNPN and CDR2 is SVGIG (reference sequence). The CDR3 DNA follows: TGTGCCTGGGACAGGGGAAACTATGGCTACACCTTC. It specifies CAWDRGNYGYTF. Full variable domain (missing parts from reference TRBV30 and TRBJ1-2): SQTIHQWPATLVQPVGSPLSLECTVEGTSNPNLYWYRQAAGRGLQLLFYSVGIGQISSEVPQNLSASRPQDRQFILSSKKLLLSDSGFYLCAWDRGNYGYTFGSGTRLTVV.

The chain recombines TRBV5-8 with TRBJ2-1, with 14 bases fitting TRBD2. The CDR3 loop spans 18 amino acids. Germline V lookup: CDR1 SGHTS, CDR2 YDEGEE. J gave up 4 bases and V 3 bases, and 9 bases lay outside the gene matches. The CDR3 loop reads CASSSGTSGRAYYNEQFF. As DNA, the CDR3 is TGTGCCAGCAGCTCCGGGACTAGCGGGAGAGCTTATTACAATGAGCAGTTCTTC.

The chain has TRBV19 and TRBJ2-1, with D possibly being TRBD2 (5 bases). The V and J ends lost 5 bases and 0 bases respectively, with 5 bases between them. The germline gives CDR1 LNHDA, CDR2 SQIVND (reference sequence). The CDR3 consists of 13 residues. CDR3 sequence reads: CASSRDSYNEQFF. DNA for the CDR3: TGTGCCAGTAGTCGGGACTCCTACAATGAGCAGTTCTTC.

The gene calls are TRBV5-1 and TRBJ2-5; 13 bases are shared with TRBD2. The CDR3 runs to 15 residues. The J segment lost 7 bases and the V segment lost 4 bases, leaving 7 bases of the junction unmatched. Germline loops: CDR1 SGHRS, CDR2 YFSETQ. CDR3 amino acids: CASSPGLAGDGTQYF. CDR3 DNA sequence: TGCGCCAGCAGCCCAGGACTAGCGGGAGATGGGACCCAGTACTTC.

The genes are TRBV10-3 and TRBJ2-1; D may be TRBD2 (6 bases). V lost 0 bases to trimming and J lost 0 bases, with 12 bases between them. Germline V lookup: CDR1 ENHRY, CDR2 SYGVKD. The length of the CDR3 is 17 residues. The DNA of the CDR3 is TGTGCCATCAGTGAGTCCTACCGGGAGTACTCCTACAATGAGCAGTTCTTC. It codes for CAISESYREYSYNEQFF.

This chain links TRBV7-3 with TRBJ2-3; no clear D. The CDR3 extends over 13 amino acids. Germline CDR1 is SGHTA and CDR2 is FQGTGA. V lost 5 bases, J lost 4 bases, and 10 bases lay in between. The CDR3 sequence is CASSERPADTQYF. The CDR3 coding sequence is TGTGCCAGCAGCGAGCGTCCCGCAGATACGCAGTATTTT.

The CDR3 is CASSQGQTSNQPQHF. The CDR3 nucleotides read TGTGCCAGCAGCCAGGGACAGACTAGCAATCAGCCCCAGCATTTT. The chain combines TRBV6-5 with TRBJ1-5, with TRBD1 matching 7 bases. Losses at the gene ends were 6 bases for V and 0 bases for J; bases not matched to a gene: 5. The CDR3 runs 15 residues. CDR1 is MNHEY and CDR2 is SVGAGI in the germline V gene.